This paragraph covers one T cell receptor beta chain sequence. Original analysis: Reference gene primer amplification in the assay estimated nucleated cell counts. The repertoire was sequenced with immunoSEQ multiplex PCR; TCRdb's copy has only in-frame clones and lacks some. That table furnishes V, J and clone size, whereas the DNA furnished D and trimming. The sample consists of 95,000 to 150,000 clones, more than 70% of them appearing once. The record originates from a study of blood T cell repertoires in COVID-19. At the level of the study: Specimens from acute and convalescent COVID-19 originated in the United States, Italy and Spain. PBMCs, B-cell-depleted T cells, or T cells were the source of the cDNA or gDNA that made up the material.

This clonotype was obtained from a man aged 60 to 69 with acute or convalescent COVID-19. The sample consisted of peripheral blood.

CDR3 in amino acids: CASSWSATTDTQYF. The CDR3 bases are TGTGCCAGCAGTTGGAGCGCAACCACAGATACGCAGTATTTT. V and J are TRBV6-2 or TRBV6-3 and TRBJ2-3; D gene ambiguous. Germline CDR1 reads MNHEY; CDR2 reads SVGEGT. CDR3 length: 14 residues. Trimming pared 4 bases from V and 2 bases from J, leaving 10 bases between.